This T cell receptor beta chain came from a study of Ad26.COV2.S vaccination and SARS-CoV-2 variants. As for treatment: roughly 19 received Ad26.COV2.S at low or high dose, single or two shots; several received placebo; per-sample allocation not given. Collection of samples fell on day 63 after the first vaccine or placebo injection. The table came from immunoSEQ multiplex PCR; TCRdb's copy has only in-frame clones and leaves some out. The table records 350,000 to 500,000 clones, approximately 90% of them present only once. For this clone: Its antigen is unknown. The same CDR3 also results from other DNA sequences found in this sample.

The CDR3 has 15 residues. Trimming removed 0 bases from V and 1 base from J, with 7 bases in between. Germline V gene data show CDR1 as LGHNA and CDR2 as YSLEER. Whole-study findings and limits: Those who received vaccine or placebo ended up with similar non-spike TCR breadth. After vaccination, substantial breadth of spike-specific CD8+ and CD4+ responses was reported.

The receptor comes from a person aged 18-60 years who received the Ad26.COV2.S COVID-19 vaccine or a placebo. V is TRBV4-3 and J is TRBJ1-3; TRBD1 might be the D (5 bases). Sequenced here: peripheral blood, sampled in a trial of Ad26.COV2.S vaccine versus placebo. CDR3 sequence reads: CASSQEWGSGNTIYF. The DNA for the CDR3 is TGCGCCAGCAGCCAAGAGTGGGGGTCTGGAAACACCATATATTTT.